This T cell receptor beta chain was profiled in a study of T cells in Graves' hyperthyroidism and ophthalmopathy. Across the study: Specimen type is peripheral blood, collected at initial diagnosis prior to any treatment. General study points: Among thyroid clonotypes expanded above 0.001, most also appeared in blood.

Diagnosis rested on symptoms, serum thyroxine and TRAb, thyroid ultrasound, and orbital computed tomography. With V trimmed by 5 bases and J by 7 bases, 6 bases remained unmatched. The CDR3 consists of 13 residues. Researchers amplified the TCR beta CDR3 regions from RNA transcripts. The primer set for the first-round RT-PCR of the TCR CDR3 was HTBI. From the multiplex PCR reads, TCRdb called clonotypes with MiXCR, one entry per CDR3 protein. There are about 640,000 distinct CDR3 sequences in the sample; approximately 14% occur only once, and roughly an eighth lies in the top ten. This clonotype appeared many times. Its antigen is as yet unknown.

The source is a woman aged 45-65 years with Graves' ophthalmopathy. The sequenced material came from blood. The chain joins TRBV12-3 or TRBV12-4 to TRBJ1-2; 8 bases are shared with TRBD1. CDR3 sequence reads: CASSPDRARGYTF. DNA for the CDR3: TGTGCCAGCAGTCCGGACAGGGCGCGTGGCTACACCTTC.